The source of this T cell receptor beta chain is a study of identical twins. Whole-study findings and limits: Analyses of zero insertions could be partly confounded by invariant MAIT and iNKT cells. Memory repertoires lacked the insertion deficit that abundant cord blood beta clonotypes showed.

As concerns this clonotype: Its antigen is still unknown.

Carrying unique molecular identifiers, the cDNA also gained a universal primer site through template switching. MiXCR, applied by TCRdb to the 5' RACE reads, yields one record per CDR3 protein. The sample lists under 300,000 distinct CDR3 sequences, roughly 13% occurring once. Between the trimmed V and J ends, which lost 5 bases and 2 bases, there was a span of 19 bases. Germline CDR1 and CDR2: SEHNR and FQNEAQ (reference sequence). The CDR3 runs to 17 residues. These records were also assigned to another study, of yellow fever vaccine responses in identical twins.

The sequenced material came from memory (CD45RO+) T cells sorted from blood. V gene TRBV7-9 combines with J gene TRBJ2-1; D ambiguous. This TCR was sampled from a woman aged 18 to 35 in good health. The DNA for the CDR3 is TGTGCCAGCAGCCACACCCCCAAGGACCTAACCTACAATGAGCAGTTCTTC. It translates to CASSHTPKDLTYNEQFF. Using reference TRBV7-9 and TRBJ2-1 for the parts outside the CDR3, the full variable domain is DTGVSQNPRHKITKRGQNVTFRCDPISEHNRLYWYRQTLGQGPEFLTYFQNEAQLEKSRLLSDRFSAERPKGSFSTLEIQRTEQGDSAMYLCASSHTPKDLTYNEQFFGPGTRLTVL.